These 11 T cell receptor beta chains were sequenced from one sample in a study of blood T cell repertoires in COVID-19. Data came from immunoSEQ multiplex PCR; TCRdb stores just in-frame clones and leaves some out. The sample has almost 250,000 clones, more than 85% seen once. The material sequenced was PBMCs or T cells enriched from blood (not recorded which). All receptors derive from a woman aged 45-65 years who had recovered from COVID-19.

The CDR3: CASSPLSTGELFF. The CDR3 DNA follows: TGTGCCAGCAGCCCACTTTCGACCGGGGAGCTGTTTTTT. This sequence joins TRBV7-9 and TRBJ2-2, with D uncertain. V was clipped by 5 bases and J by 5 bases, with 9 bases between them. Germline values: CDR1 SEHNR, CDR2 FQNEAQ (reference sequence). The CDR3 contains 13 residues.

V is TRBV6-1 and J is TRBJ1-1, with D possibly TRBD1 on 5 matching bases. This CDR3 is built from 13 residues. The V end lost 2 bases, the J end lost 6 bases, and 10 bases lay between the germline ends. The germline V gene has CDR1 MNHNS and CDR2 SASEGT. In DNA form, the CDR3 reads TGTGCCAGCAGTGAACCCCCAGGGCCTGAAGCTTTCTTT. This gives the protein CASSEPPGPEAFF.

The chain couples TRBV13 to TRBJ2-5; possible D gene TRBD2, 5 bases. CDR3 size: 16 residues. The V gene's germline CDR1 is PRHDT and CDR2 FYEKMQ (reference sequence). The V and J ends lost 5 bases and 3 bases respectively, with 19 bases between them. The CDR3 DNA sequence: TGTGCCAGCAGCCCCGGCGGGTTGGGAACAGAAGAGACCCAGTACTTC. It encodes CASSPGGLGTEETQYF.

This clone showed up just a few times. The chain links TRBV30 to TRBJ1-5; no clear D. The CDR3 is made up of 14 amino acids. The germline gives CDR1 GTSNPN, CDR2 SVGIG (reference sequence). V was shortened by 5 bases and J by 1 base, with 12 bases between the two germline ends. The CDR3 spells CAWPNRRSNQPQHF. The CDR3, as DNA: TGTGCCTGGCCAAATAGGAGAAGCAATCAGCCCCAGCATTTT.

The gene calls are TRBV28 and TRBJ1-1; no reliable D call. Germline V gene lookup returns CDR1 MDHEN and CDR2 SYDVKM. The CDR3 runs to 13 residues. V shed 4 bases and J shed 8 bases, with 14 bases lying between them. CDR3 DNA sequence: TGTGCCAGCAGTTATGCCGGGATAACGGAAGCTTTCTTT. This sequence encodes CASSYAGITEAFF.

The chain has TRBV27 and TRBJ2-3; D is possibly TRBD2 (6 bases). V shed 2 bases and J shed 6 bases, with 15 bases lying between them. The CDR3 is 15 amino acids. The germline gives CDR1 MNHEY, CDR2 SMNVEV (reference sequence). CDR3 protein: CASSLRAGWGDTQYF. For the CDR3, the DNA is TGTGCCAGCAGTTTACGTGCGGGATGGGGGGATACGCAGTATTTT.

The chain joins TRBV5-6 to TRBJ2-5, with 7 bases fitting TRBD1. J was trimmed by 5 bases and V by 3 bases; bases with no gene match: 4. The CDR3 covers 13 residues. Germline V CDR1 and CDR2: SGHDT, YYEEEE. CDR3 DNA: TGTGCCAGCAGCTCGGACAGGACTGAGACCCAGTACTTC. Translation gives CASSSDRTETQYF.

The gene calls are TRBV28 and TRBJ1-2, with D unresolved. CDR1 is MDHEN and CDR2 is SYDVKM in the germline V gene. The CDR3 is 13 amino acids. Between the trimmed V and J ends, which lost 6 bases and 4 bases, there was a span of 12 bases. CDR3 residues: CASSGRRIYGYTF. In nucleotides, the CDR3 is TGTGCCAGCAGCGGACGGAGGATCTATGGCTACACCTTC.

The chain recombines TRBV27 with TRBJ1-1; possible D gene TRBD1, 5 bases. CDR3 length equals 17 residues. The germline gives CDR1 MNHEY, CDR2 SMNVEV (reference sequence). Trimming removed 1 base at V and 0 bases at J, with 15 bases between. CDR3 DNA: TGTGCCAGCAGTTTATATCTAGGGGATACCATGAACACTGAAGCTTTCTTT. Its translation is CASSLYLGDTMNTEAFF.

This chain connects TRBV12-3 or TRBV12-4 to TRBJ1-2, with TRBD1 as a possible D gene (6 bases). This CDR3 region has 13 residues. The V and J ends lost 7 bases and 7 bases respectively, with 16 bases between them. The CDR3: CASNSNREGGYTF. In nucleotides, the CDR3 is TGTGCCAGCAACTCCAACAGGGAGGGTGGCTACACCTTC.

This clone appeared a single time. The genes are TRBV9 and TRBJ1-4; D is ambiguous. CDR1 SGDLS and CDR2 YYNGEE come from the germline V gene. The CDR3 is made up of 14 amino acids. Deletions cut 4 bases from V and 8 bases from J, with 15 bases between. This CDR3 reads CASSPPASGEKLFF. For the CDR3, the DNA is TGTGCCAGCAGCCCCCCAGCGTCCGGAGAAAAACTGTTTTTT.